Presented here are 13 T cell receptor beta chains from one specimen sequenced in a study of post-analysis software for immune sequencing data. Overall study findings and caveats: TRBV segments more frequent in patients than in controls numbered about 5 and included TRBV5-6, TRBV5-1 and TRBV20-1.

Their antigen targets remain unknown. Unique molecular identifiers were built into the TCR beta cDNA libraries. MiXCR was run by TCRdb on the PCR reads, yielding one entry per CDR3 protein. The sample carries 650,000 to 850,000 distinct CDR3 sequences, 40% to 55% recorded once. Sequencing input: blood. These receptors were taken from a girl between 10 and 17 years old with multiple sclerosis.

V and J are TRBV10-1 and TRBJ2-7; the D gene is possibly TRBD2 (6 bases). Between the trimmed V and J ends, which lost 3 bases and 3 bases, there was a span of 9 bases. In germline, CDR1 is WNHNN, CDR2 SYGVQD (reference sequence). The CDR3 consists of 13 residues. CDR3 nucleotides: TGCGCCAGCAGTGAAGGGCGGGACTACGAGCAGTACTTC. Its translation is CASSEGRDYEQYF.

This clonotype was seen just once. The chain has TRBV12-3 or TRBV12-4 and TRBJ2-7, with 7 bases aligning to TRBD1. J gave up 2 bases and V 4 bases, and 8 bases lay outside the gene matches. The CDR3 totals 15 residues. CDR3 in amino acids: CASSSGQALAYEQYF. DNA for the CDR3: TGTGCCAGCAGTTCAGGACAGGCCCTTGCCTACGAGCAGTACTTC.

This sequence joins TRBV9 and TRBJ2-5; 9 bases fit TRBD2. The V gene's germline CDR1 is SGDLS and CDR2 YYNGEE. The V and J ends lost 3 bases and 4 bases, in that order; junction bases with no gene match: 4. CDR3 length: 14 amino acids. The CDR3 DNA sequence: TGTGCCAGCAGCGCCATGACTAGCGGAGAGACCCAGTACTTC. Protein sequence: CASSAMTSGETQYF.

This clonotype was counted once. The CDR3 DNA is TGTGCCAGCAGCATGGAGGACAGGGGTTATGGCTACACCTTC. This translates into CASSMEDRGYGYTF. The V gene is TRBV7-6, the J gene TRBJ1-2; the match to TRBD1 covers 9 bases. Losses at the gene ends were 5 bases for V and 5 bases for J; bases not matched to a gene: 6. The CDR3 sequence is 14 residues long. Germline values: CDR1 SGHVS, CDR2 FNYEAQ.

The chain uses TRBV5-1 and TRBJ2-4, with D perhaps matching TRBD1 or TRBD2 (6 bases each). The DNA end is a closer match to TRBJ2-5, so the J assignment may be wrong. This CDR3 is 14 amino acids long. Germline loops: CDR1 SGHRS, CDR2 YFSETQ. The CDR3 DNA sequence: TGCGCCAGCACGCTGCGGGACATTAAAGAGACCCAGTACTTC. Its protein is CASTLRDIKETQYF.

This clonotype occurred a few times. This chain connects TRBV29-1 to TRBJ1-2; 9 bases agree with TRBD1. Trimming at V came to 0 bases and at J to 8 bases, leaving 4 bases not matched to a gene. CDR1 and CDR2 from the germline V gene are SQVTM and ANQGSEA. The CDR3 extends over 13 amino acids. CDR3 bases: TGCAGCGTTGAAGACACAGGGGGCGAGGGCTACACCTTC. Protein sequence: CSVEDTGGEGYTF. The variable domain in full, with the rest retrieved from reference TRBV29-1 and TRBJ1-2, is SAVISQKPSRDICQRGTSLTIQCQVDSQVTMMFWYRQQPGQSLTLIATANQGSEATYESGFVIDKFPISRPNLTFSTLTVSNMSPEDSSIYLCSVEDTGGEGYTFGSGTRLTVV.

In the case of this clonotype: This may be a read error, as it is one base from a much larger clone. The CDR3 protein is CNARAGGPETQYF. For the CDR3, the DNA is TGCAATGCTAGAGCGGGAGGGCCAGAGACCCAGTACTTC. The V and J genes are TRBV20-1 and TRBJ2-7; 10 nucleotides agree with TRBD2. The DNA end favors TRBJ2-5, so the J call may be wrong. CDR3 length: 13 residues. Looked up from germline, CDR1 is DFQATT and CDR2 is SNEGSKA (reference sequence).

The gene calls are TRBV7-9 and TRBJ2-3; the D gene is possibly TRBD2 (7 bases). With 4 bases removed from V and 3 bases from J, the gap between germline ends came to 14 bases. This CDR3 spans 15 amino acids. CDR1 is SEHNR, CDR2 FQNEAQ, per germline (reference sequence). The CDR3 protein is CASSSLGGQTDTQYF. The CDR3 bases are TGTGCCAGCAGCTCCCTCGGGGGGCAGACAGATACGCAGTATTTT.

Here the CDR3 reads CASSPRTGRLSEQYF. CDR3 sequence (DNA): TGTGCCAGCAGCCCACGGACAGGGAGACTTAGCGAGCAGTACTTC. This chain uses TRBV11-2 with TRBJ2-7; TRBD1 agrees at 8 bases. Germline CDR1 and CDR2: SGHAT and FQNNGV. V was clipped by 5 bases and J by 6 bases; unmatched bases: 12. The CDR3 is 15 amino acids.

V usage is TRBV4-1 and J usage is TRBJ2-3, with 8 bases that match TRBD2. Germline-derived CDR1 and CDR2 are MGHRA and YSYEKL. CDR3 length: 17 residues. With V trimmed by 4 bases and J by 2 bases, 11 bases remained unmatched. This CDR3 is CASSRDLFSGNTDTQYF. CDR3 DNA: TGCGCCAGCAGCCGCGACCTGTTTAGCGGGAACACAGATACGCAGTATTTT.

The V and J genes are TRBV20-1 and TRBJ2-7; D is possibly TRBD1 or TRBD2 (5 bases each). CDR3 length: 14 amino acids. V gave up 5 bases and J gave up 1 base, with 15 bases separating them. CDR1 and CDR2 from the germline V gene are DFQATT and SNEGSKA (reference sequence). CDR3: CSAVPGRLSYEQYF. The DNA of the CDR3 is TGCAGTGCTGTCCCGGGACGCCTATCCTACGAGCAGTACTTC.

The chain recombines TRBV5-6 with TRBJ1-1, with a weak D call TRBD1 (5 bases). V was pared by 0 bases and J by 1 base, with 13 bases between. The length of the CDR3 is 16 residues. In germline, CDR1 is SGHDT, CDR2 YYEEEE. Here the CDR3 DNA reads TGTGCCAGCAGCTTGGGCCTCGTTGGGGGGAACACTGAAGCTTTCTTT. It translates to CASSLGLVGGNTEAFF.

This clonotype was counted between two and nine times. The V gene is TRBV11-2, the J gene TRBJ2-3, with unresolved D. The germline V gene encodes CDR1 SGHAT and CDR2 FQNNGV. V dropped 5 bases and J dropped 0 bases, with 12 bases sitting between them. The CDR3 sequence is 15 residues long. The CDR3 nucleotides are TGTGCCAGCAGCGTGGGCGATACTAGCACAGATACGCAGTATTTT. Residues: CASSVGDTSTDTQYF.